This T cell receptor beta chain was retrieved from a study of radiation and T cells in renal cell carcinoma. Time point noted: baseline pretreatment blood. Treatment: 15 Gy SBRT to primary tumor, nephrectomy 4 weeks later. This renal cell carcinoma was of the clear cell type. Libraries were prepared by immunoSEQ multiplex PCR; TCRdb keeps only in-frame clonotypes and omits some of them. The data hold about 130,000 clones, with roughly 85% observed a single time. Per germline, CDR1 SSHAT and CDR2 FNYEAQ (reference sequence). The CDR3 contains 13 residues. This clone was seen only a few times. Its specificity is unknown. Germline and junction disagree at one end, which may indicate a read error. General study findings and limits: From baseline, blood top tumor clonotypes peaked at 2 weeks post-radiation.

The genes are TRBV7-7 and TRBJ1-1; D uncertain. The source of this sequence is a woman in her fifties or sixties with renal cell carcinoma. The sequenced sample was blood, obtained from a patient whose treatment included radiotherapy and nephrectomy. Here the CDR3 reads CASSLEGGTEAFF. For the CDR3, the DNA is TGTGCTAGCAGCTTAGAGGGAGGGACTGAAGCTTTCTTT.